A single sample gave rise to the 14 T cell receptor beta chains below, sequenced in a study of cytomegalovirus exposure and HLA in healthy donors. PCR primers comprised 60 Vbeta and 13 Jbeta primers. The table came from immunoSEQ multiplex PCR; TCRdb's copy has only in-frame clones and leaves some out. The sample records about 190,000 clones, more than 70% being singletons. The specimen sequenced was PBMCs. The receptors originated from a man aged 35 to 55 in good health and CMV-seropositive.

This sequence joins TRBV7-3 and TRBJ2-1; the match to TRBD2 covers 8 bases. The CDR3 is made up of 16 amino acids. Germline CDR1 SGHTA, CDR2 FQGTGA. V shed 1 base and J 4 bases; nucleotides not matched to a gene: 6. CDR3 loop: CASSLSSSGKYNEQFF. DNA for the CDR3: TGTGCCAGCAGCTTAAGTAGTAGCGGGAAATACAATGAGCAGTTCTTC.

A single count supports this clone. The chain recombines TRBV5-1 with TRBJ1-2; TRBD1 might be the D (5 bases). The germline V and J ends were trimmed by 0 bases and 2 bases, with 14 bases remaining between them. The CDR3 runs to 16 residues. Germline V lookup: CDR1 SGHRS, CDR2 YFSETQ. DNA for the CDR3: TGCGCCAGCAGCTTGGAATCGGGGGAGACCAACTATGGCTACACCTTC. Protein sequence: CASSLESGETNYGYTF. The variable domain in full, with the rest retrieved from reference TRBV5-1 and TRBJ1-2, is KAGVTQTPRYLIKTRGQQVTLSCSPISGHRSVSWYQQTPGQGLQFLFEYFSETQRNKGNFPGRFSGRQFSNSRSEMNVSTLELGDSALYLCASSLESGETNYGYTFGSGTRLTVV.

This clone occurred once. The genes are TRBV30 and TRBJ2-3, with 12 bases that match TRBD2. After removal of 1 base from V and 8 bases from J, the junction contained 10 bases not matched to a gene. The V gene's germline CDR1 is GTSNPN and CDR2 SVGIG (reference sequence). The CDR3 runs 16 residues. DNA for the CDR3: TGTGCCTGGAGTGGTGAGACTAGCGGGAGCAGGAGTACGCAGTATTTT. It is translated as CAWSGETSGSRSTQYF. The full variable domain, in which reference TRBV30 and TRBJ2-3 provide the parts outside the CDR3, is SQTIHQWPATLVQPVGSPLSLECTVEGTSNPNLYWYRQAAGRGLQLLFYSVGIGQISSEVPQNLSASRPQDRQFILSSKKLLLSDSGFYLCAWSGETSGSRSTQYFGPGTRLTVL.

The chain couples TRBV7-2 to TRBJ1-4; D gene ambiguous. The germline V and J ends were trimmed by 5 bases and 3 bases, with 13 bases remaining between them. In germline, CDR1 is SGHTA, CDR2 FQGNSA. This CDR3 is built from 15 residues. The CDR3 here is CASSLSGSSNEKLFF. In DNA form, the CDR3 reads TGTGCCAGCAGCCTATCCGGGTCTTCTAATGAAAAACTGTTTTTT.

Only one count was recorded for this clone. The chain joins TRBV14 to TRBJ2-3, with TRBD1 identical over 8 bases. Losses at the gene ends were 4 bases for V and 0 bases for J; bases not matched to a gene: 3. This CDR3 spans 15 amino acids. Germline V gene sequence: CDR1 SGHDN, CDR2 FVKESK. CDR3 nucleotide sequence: TGTGCCAGCAGCCGACAGGGGCCAAGCACAGATACGCAGTATTTT. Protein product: CASSRQGPSTDTQYF.

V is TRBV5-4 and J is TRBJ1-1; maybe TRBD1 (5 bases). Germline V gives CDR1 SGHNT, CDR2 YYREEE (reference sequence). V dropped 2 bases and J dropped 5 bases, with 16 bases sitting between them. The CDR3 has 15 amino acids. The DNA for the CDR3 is TGTGCCAGCAGCTTAAGTGTTGGGGCGGGGACTGAAGCTTTCTTT. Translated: CASSLSVGAGTEAFF.

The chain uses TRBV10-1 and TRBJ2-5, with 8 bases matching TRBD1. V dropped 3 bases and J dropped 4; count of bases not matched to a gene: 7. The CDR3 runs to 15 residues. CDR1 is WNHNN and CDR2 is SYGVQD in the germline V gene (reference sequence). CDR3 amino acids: CASSDGQGARETQYF. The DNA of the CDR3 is TGCGCCAGCAGTGATGGCCAGGGGGCCCGAGAGACCCAGTACTTC.

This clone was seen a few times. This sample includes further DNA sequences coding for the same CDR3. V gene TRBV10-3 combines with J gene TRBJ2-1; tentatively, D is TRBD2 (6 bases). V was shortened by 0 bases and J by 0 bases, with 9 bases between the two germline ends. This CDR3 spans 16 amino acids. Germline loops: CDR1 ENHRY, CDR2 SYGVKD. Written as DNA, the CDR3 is TGTGCCATCAGTGAGTCACCGGGACTCTCCTACAATGAGCAGTTCTTC. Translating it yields CAISESPGLSYNEQFF.

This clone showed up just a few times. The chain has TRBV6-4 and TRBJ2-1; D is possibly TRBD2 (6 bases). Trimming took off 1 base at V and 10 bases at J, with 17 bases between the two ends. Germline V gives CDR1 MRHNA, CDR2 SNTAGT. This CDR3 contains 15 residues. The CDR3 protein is CASSDFANPREEQFF. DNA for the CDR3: TGTGCCAGCAGTGACTTCGCAAACCCCCGGGAGGAGCAGTTCTTC.

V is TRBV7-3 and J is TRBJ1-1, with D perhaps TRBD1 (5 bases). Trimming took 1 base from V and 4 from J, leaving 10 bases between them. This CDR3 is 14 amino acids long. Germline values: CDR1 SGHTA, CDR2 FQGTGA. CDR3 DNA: TGTGCCAGCAGCTTAATAGGGGCCGGCACTGAAGCTTTCTTT. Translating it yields CASSLIGAGTEAFF.

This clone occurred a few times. CDR3 nucleotides: TGTGCCAGCAGCTTAGGACAGAGCTCTGGAAACACCATATATTTT. Amino acid sequence: CASSLGQSSGNTIYF. The V call is TRBV7-2, the J call TRBJ1-3; D might be TRBD1 (5 bases). CDR3 length: 15 residues. V was shortened by 1 base and J by 0 bases, with 7 bases between the two germline ends. The germline V gene has CDR1 SGHTA and CDR2 FQGNSA.

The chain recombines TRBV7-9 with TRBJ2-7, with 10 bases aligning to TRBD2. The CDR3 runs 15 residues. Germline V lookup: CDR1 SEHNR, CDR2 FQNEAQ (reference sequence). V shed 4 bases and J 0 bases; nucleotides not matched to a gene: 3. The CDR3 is CASSSGLADSYEQYF. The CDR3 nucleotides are TGTGCCAGCAGCTCAGGACTAGCGGACTCCTACGAGCAGTACTTC.

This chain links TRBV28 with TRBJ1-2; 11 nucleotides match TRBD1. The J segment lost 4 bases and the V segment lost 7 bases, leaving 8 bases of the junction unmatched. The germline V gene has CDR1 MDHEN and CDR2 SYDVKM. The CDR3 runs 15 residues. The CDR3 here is CASNLRDRGFYGYTF. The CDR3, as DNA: TGTGCCAGCAACCTCCGGGACAGGGGGTTCTATGGCTACACCTTC.

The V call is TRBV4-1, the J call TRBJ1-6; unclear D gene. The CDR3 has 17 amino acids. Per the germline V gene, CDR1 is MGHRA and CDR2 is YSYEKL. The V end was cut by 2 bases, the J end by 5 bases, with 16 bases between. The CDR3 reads CASSQTPGGLNNSPLHF. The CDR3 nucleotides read TGCGCCAGCAGCCAAACTCCCGGAGGGTTAAATAATTCACCCCTCCACTTT.